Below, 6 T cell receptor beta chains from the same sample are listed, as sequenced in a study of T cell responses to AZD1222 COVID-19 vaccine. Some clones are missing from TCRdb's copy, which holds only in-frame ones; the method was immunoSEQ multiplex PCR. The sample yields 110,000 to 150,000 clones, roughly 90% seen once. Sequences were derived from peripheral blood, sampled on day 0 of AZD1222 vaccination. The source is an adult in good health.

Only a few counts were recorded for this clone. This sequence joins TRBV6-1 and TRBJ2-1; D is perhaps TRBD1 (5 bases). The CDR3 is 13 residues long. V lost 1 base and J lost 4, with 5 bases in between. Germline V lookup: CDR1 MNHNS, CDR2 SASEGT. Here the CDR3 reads CASSEGQYNEQFF. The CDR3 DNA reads TGTGCCAGCAGTGAAGGACAGTACAATGAGCAGTTCTTC.

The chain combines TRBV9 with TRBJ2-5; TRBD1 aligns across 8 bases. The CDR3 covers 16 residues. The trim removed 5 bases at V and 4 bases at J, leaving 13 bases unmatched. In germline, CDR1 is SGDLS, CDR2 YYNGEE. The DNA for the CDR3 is TGTGCCAGCAGTTTCTCCGTTCAGGGGGCAGGAGAGACCCAGTACTTC. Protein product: CASSFSVQGAGETQYF.

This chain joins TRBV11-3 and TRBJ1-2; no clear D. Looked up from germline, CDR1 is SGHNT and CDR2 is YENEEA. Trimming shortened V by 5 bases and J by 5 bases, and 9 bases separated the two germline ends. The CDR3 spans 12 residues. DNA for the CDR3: TGTGCCAGCAGCACCGGACGTTATGGCTACACCTTC. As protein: CASSTGRYGYTF.

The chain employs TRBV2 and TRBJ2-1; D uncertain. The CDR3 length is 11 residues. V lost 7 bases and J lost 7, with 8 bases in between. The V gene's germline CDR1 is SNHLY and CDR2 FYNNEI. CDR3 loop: CASTVFNEQFF. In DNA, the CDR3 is TGTGCCAGCACCGTGTTTAATGAGCAGTTCTTC.

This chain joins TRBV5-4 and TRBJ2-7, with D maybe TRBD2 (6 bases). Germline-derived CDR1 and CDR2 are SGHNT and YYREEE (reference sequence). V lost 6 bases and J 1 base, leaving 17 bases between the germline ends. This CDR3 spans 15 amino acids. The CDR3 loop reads CASTAAGLDSYEQYF. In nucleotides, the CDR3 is TGTGCCAGCACGGCCGCGGGGTTGGATTCCTACGAGCAGTACTTC.

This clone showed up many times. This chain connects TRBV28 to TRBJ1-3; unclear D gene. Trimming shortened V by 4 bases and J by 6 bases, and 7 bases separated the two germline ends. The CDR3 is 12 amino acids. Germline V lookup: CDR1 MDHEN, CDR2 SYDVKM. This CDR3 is CASSSIENTIYF. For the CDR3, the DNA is TGTGCCAGCAGTTCCATAGAAAACACCATATATTTT. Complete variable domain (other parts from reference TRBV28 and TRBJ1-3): DVKVTQSSRYLVKRTGEKVFLECVQDMDHENMFWYRQDPGLGLRLIYFSYDVKMKEKGDIPEGYSVSREKKERFSLILESASTNQTSMYLCASSSIENTIYFGEGSWLTVV.